Below are 5 T cell receptor beta chains sequenced from a single sample in a study of shared clonotypes between healthy human individuals. The table came from immunoSEQ multiplex PCR; TCRdb's copy has only in-frame clones and leaves some out. Here the sample spans about 2.4 million clones, roughly 93% being singletons. The sequenced sample consisted of naive CD4+ T cells from PBMCs. The subset was: CD45RA+ positively selected. The source is a man between 18 and 29 years old in good health. Some clones in this sample may be carry-over from other donors' samples.

In nucleotides, the CDR3 is TGTGCCAGCAGCTTTACAGGCGCCTACGAGCAGTACTTC. This codes for CASSFTGAYEQYF. This chain joins TRBV11-2 and TRBJ2-7; perhaps TRBD1 as D (5 bases). Germline CDR1 reads SGHAT; CDR2 reads FQNNGV. Trimming removed 3 bases from V and 2 bases from J, with 8 bases in between. The CDR3 covers 13 residues.

This sequence joins TRBV28 and TRBJ2-5; D perhaps matches TRBD2 (5 bases). This CDR3 has 14 amino acids. The V gene's germline CDR1 is MDHEN and CDR2 SYDVKM. V lost 6 bases, J lost 7 bases, and 18 bases lay in between. The CDR3 DNA reads as TGTGCCAGCAGATCTGGTAGACTATCTGGGACCCAGTACTTC. Residues: CASRSGRLSGTQYF.

In the case of this clone: Other nucleotide sequences from this sample produce the same CDR3. The CDR3 loop is CASSLGGHNEQFF. The CDR3 DNA sequence: TGCGCCAGCAGCTTGGGGGGCCACAATGAGCAGTTCTTC. The rearrangement links TRBV5-1 to TRBJ2-1, with D possibly matching TRBD1 (5 bases). In germline, CDR1 is SGHRS, CDR2 YFSETQ. V was shortened by 0 bases and J by 5 bases, with 6 bases between the two germline ends. CDR3 size: 13 residues.

The chain recombines TRBV5-1 with TRBJ1-4; D is possibly TRBD1 (6 bases). V shed 2 bases and J shed 4 bases, with 15 bases lying between them. The CDR3 sequence is 16 residues long. The V gene's germline CDR1 is SGHRS and CDR2 YFSETQ. The CDR3 is CASSFRSQGGNEKLFF. CDR3 in DNA: TGCGCCAGCAGCTTCCGATCACAGGGAGGTAATGAAAAACTGTTTTTT. The whole variable domain, remainder taken from reference TRBV5-1 and TRBJ1-4, is KAGVTQTPRYLIKTRGQQVTLSCSPISGHRSVSWYQQTPGQGLQFLFEYFSETQRNKGNFPGRFSGRQFSNSRSEMNVSTLELGDSALYLCASSFRSQGGNEKLFFGSGTQLSVL.

The chain carries TRBV7-9 and TRBJ1-1; maybe TRBD1 (6 bases). Germline V gives CDR1 SEHNR, CDR2 FQNEAQ (reference sequence). V was clipped by 7 bases and J by 7 bases, with 19 bases between them. This CDR3 is built from 14 residues. CDR3 bases: TGTGCCAGCATTAGGCTTAGGACAGTTGATGAAGCTTTCTTT. Encoded protein: CASIRLRTVDEAFF.